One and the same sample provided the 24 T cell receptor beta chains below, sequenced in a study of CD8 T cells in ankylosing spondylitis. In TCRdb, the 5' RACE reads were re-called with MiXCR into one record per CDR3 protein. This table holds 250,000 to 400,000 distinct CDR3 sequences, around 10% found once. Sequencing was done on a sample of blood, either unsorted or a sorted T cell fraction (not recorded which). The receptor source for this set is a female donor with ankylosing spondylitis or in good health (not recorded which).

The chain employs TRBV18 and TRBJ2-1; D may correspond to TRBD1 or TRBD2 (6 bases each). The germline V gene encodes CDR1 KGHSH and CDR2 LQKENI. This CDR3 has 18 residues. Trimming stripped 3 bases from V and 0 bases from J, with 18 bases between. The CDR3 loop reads CASSPTFGGQSSYNEQFF. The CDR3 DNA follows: TGTGCCAGCTCACCGACATTCGGGGGCCAAAGCTCCTACAATGAGCAGTTCTTC.

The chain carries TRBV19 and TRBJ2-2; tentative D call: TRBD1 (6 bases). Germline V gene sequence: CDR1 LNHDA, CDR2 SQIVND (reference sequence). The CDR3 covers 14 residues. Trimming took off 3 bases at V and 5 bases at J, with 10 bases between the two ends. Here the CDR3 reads CASSMEQGTGELFF. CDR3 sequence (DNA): TGTGCCAGTAGTATGGAACAGGGAACCGGGGAGCTGTTTTTT.

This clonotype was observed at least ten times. CDR3 DNA: TGTGCCATCAGTGAAAATGACCCGGGCACCGGGGAGCTGTTTTTT. Its translation: CAISENDPGTGELFF. The J gene is TRBJ2-2, the V gene TRBV10-3, with no clear D. This CDR3 comprises 15 residues. Germline loops: CDR1 ENHRY, CDR2 SYGVKD. With 3 bases removed from V and 4 bases from J, the gap between germline ends came to 12 bases.

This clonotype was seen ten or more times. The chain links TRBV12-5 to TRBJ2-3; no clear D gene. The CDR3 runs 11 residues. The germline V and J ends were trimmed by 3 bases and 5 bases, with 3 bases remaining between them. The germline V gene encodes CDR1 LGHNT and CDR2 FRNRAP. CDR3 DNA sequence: TGTGCTAGTGGTTTCGGAGATACGCAGTATTTT. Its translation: CASGFGDTQYF.

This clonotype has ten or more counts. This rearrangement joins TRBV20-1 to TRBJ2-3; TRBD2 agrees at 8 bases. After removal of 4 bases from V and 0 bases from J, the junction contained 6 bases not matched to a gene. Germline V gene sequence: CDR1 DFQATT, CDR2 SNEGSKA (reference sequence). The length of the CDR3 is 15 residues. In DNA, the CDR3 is TGCAGTGCTACTGAGGCTAGCGGGAGCACAGATACGCAGTATTTT. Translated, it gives CSATEASGSTDTQYF.

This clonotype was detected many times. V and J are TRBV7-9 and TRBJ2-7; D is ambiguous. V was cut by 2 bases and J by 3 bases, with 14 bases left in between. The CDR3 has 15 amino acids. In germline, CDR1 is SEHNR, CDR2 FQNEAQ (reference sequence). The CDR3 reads CASSLQGGVGYEQYF. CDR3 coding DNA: TGTGCCAGCAGCTTACAAGGTGGAGTAGGCTACGAGCAGTACTTC.

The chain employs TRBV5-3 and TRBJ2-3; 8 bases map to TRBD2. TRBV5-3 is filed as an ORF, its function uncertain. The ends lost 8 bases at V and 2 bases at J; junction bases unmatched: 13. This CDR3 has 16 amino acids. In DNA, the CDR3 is TGTGCCAGGAGCCGGGGGGGGTGGGGAACCACAGATACGCAGTATTTT. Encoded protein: CARSRGGWGTTDTQYF.

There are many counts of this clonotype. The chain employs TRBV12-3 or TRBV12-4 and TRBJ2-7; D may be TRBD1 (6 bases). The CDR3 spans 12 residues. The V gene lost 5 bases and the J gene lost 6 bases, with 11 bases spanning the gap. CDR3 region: CASSKTGGEQYF. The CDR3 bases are TGTGCCAGCAGTAAGACAGGAGGCGAGCAGTACTTC.

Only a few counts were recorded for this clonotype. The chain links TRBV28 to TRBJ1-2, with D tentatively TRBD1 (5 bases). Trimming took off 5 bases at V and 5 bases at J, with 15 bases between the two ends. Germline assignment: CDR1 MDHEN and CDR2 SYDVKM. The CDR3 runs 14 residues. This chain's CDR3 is CASSPEQGIYGYTF. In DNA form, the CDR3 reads TGTGCCAGCAGTCCCGAGCAGGGCATTTATGGCTACACCTTC.

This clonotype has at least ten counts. The CDR3 sequence: CASSLDGPLNTGELFF. The DNA of the CDR3 is TGTGCCAGCAGCTTAGACGGGCCACTGAACACCGGGGAGCTGTTTTTT. This chain joins TRBV7-2 and TRBJ2-2; no clear D. V was shortened by 1 base and J by 1 base, with 10 bases between the two germline ends. Looked up from germline, CDR1 is SGHTA and CDR2 is FQGNSA. CDR3 length equals 16 residues.

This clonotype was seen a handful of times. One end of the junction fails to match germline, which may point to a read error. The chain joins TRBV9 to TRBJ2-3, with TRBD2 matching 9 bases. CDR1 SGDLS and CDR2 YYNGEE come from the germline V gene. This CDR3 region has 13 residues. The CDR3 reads CASSVGVYGLARF. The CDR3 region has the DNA TGTGCCAGCAGCGTAGGTGTGTACGGACTAGCGAGATTT.

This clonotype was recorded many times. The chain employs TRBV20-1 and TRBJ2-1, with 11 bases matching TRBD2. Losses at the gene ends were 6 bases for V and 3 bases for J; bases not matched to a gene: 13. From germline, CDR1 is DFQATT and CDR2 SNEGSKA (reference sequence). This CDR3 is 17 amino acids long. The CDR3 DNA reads TGCAGTGCCCCCCCTGGTTGGGGACTAGCGGACTACAATGAGCAGTTCTTC. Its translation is CSAPPGWGLADYNEQFF.

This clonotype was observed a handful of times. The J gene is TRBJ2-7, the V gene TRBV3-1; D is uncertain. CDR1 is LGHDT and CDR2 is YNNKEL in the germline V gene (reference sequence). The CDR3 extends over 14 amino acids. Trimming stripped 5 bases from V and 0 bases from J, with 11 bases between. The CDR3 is CASSYGPSSYEQYF. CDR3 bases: TGTGCCAGCAGCTATGGACCCAGCTCCTACGAGCAGTACTTC.

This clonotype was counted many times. DNA for the CDR3: TGCAGTGCCCAACGGGAAGGTGGGGGGGCGCAGTATTTT. Protein product: CSAQREGGGAQYF. The J gene is TRBJ2-3, the V gene TRBV20-1, with 7 bases that match TRBD2. Germline V gene sequence: CDR1 DFQATT, CDR2 SNEGSKA (reference sequence). The CDR3 runs 13 residues. The junction had 13 bases not matched to a gene; V was cut back by 6 bases and J by 10 bases.

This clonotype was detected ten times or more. The CDR3 loop reads CSARRLPGDTEAFF. CDR3 sequence (DNA): TGCAGTGCTAGGAGACTCCCGGGGGACACTGAAGCTTTCTTT. This chain joins TRBV20-1 and TRBJ1-1; D is perhaps TRBD1 (5 bases). Trimming took 3 bases from V and 3 from J, leaving 14 bases between them. The CDR3 runs 14 residues. CDR1 is DFQATT and CDR2 is SNEGSKA in the germline V gene (reference sequence).

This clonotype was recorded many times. The CDR3 here is CASSFSYNSYNEQFF. The CDR3 DNA is TGTGCCAGCAGTTTTTCTTACAACTCCTACAATGAGCAGTTCTTC. The J gene is TRBJ2-1, the V gene TRBV28; no reliable D call. The germline V and J ends were trimmed by 3 bases and 0 bases, with 9 bases remaining between them. Germline CDR1 is MDHEN and CDR2 is SYDVKM. CDR3 length: 15 residues.

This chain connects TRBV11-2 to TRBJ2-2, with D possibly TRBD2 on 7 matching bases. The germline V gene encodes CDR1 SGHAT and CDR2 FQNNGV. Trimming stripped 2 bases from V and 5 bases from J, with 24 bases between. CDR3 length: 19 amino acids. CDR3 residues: CASSLLGGGPRGRTGELFF. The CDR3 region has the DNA TGTGCCAGCAGCTTACTAGGGGGAGGGCCTCGAGGCAGGACCGGGGAGCTGTTTTTT.

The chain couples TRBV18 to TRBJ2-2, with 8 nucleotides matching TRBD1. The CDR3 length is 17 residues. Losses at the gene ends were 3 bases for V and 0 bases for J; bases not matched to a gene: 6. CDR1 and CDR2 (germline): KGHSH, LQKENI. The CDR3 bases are TGTGCCAGCTCACCTGCTCAGGGGGCCTCGAACACCGGGGAGCTGTTTTTT. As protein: CASSPAQGASNTGELFF.

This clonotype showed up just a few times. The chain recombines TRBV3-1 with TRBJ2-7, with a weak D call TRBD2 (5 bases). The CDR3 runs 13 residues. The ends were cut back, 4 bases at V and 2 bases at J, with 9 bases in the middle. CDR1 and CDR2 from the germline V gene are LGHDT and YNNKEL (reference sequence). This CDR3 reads CASSPDLPYEQYF. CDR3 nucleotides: TGTGCCAGCAGCCCGGACTTACCCTACGAGCAGTACTTC.

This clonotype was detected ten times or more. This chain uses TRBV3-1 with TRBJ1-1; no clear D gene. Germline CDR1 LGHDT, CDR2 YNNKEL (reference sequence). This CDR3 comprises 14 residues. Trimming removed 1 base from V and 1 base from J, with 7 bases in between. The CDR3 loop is CASSQVQANTEAFF. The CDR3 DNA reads TGTGCCAGCAGCCAAGTTCAGGCGAACACTGAAGCTTTCTTT.

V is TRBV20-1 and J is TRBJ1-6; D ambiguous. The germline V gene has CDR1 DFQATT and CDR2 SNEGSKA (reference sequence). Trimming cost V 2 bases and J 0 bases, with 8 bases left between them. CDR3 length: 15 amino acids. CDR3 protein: CSARRPSSYNSPLHF. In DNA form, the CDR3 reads TGCAGTGCTAGACGGCCGAGCTCCTATAATTCACCCCTCCACTTT.

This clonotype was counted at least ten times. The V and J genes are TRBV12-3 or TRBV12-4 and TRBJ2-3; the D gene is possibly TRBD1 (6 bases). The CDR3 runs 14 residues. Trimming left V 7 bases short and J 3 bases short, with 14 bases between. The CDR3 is CASNRGRGTDTQYF. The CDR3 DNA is TGTGCCAGCAATCGGGGCAGGGGAACAGATACGCAGTATTTT.

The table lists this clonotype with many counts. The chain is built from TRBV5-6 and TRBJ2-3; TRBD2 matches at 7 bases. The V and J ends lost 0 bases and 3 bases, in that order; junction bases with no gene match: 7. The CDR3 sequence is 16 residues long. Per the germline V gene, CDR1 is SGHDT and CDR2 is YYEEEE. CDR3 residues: CASSLAREEGTDTQYF. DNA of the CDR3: TGTGCCAGCAGCTTGGCCCGGGAGGAGGGTACAGATACGCAGTATTTT.

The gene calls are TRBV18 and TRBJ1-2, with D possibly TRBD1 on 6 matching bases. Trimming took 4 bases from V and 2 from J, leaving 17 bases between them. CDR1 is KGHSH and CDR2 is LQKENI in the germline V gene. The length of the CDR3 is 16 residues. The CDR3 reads CASSLELGGQNYGYTF. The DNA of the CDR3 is TGTGCCAGCTCACTGGAGCTGGGGGGCCAGAACTATGGCTACACCTTC. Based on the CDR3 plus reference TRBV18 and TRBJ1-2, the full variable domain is NAGVMQNPRHLVRRRGQEARLRCSPMKGHSHVYWYRQLPEEGLKFMVYLQKENIIDESGMPKERFSAEFPKEGPSILRIQQVVRGDSAAYFCASSLELGGQNYGYTFGSGTRLTVV.